This T cell receptor beta chain came from a study of blood T cell repertoires in COVID-19. The overall study: The United States, Italy and Spain provided the acute and convalescent COVID-19 samples. PBMCs, B-cell-depleted T cells, or T cells were the source of the cDNA or gDNA that made up the material.

Under the authors' procedure: Amplification from reference gene primers served as the basis for estimated nucleated cell counts. Sequencing used immunoSEQ multiplex PCR; TCRdb keeps in-frame clones, though not all of them. Clone size and V and J calls were adopted from that table, with D and trimming inferred from the DNA. The data show 60,000 to 75,000 clones, 75% to 85% seen once. This CDR3 spans 18 amino acids. The germline V gene has CDR1 SEHNR and CDR2 FQNEAQ (reference sequence). V trimming: 2 bases; J trimming: 2 bases; junction bases outside the gene matches: 7. The source is a human donor in a cohort sampled during active COVID-19. The chain is built from TRBV7-9 and TRBJ2-1, with 12 bases lining up with TRBD2. Sequencing was done on a sample of peripheral blood. For the CDR3, the DNA is TGTGCCAGCAGCTTAAGAGCTAGCGGGGGGGCGGCCTACAATGAGCAGTTCTTC. Its protein is CASSLRASGGAAYNEQFF. The full variable domain, rest sourced from reference TRBV7-9 and TRBJ2-1, is DTGVSQNPRHKITKRGQNVTFRCDPISEHNRLYWYRQTLGQGPEFLTYFQNEAQLEKSRLLSDRFSAERPKGSFSTLEIQRTEQGDSAMYLCASSLRASGGAAYNEQFFGPGTRLTVL.